This TCR beta chain is from a study of HIV-infected patients and healthy controls (dated by TCRdb to the mid-2010s). Some background on the complete study: CD4 counts rose modestly but significantly in about 90% of the 16 patients after three months of therapy, yet stayed below normal ranges. The CD4:CD8 ratio rose slightly, whereas CD8 counts showed no consistent shift during early therapy. Viral load fell below detection in most of the 16 patients by the second bleed and in all patients following a further year of therapy. Relative to controls, total CDR3 counts per chain did not differ significantly, and patients lacked overall T-cell lymphocytopenia. Whether deep TCR repertoire sequencing of small blood samples from HIV patients could capture immune perturbation and reconstitution was tested in the study. Beyond this particular receptor, the publication reports: Rare events from HIV-infected data received too much weight under size-matching, and comparisons were complicated by unequal numbers of distinct sequences between patients and controls. Mean usage differed significantly between HIV-infected patients and controls for eight alpha and eight beta V genes. Sequencing depth was restricted by the use of whole blood, which also prevented the dynamics of distinct T-cell subpopulations from being separated. HIV-associated CDR3s exhibited a significant reduction in frequency during therapy, whereas CMV-associated CDR3s exhibited no significant change, although the majority increased in frequency. In the samples, alpha-beta chain pairing was left undetermined. Compared with untreated HIV+ repertoires, healthy control repertoires had roughly threefold more distinct CDR3s and a higher Shannon diversity. Significantly higher mean Gini indices were seen in HIV-infected repertoires than in controls, possibly reflecting oligoclonality. Size-matched repertoire data did not replicate the apparent post-therapy recovery of the Gini index in HIV-infected patients. Healthy controls shared more CDR3s between individuals than HIV+ patients, by Jaccard index and by count of highly shared sequences. HLA typing of donors was not performed in the study. The observed differences in diversity were not explained by the slight differences in age and sex profiles between the study cohorts. MAIT cell alpha-chain CDR3s were found at high frequency in healthy controls but were severely depleted in HIV+ repertoires. Only sixteen HIV-infected individuals were processed, which the authors considered a major limit on how widely the findings apply.

This clonotype showed up many times. The antigen this receptor binds is unknown. Base qualities are missing; no much larger clone stands one base away. Whole blood was used without fractionating the cells, so the repertoire represented all peripheral T cells without sorting. For RNA extraction, 2 to 3 ml of peripheral blood was collected into Tempus tubes. HIV-infected adults not yet given antiretroviral therapy and scheduled to start treatment were recruited, and the first sixteen eligible patients underwent processing. Patients were deemed ineligible for enrollment if they had febrile or AIDS-related illness, tumors, hepatitis B or C coinfection, immunomodulatory therapy, recent vaccination or treatment interruptions. The TURBO-DNase kit was used to remove leftover genomic DNA, and GLOBINclear was used to deplete globin mRNA. Pretreatment blood from HIV-infected patients was collected just before antiretroviral therapy was started.

The CDR3 numbers 12 residues from cysteine through phenylalanine. Only the CDR3 DNA is retained, 36 bases long and in frame from the first base. V is cut by 1 base and J by 12 bases, and the space between the germline ends is 10 bases. Using SuperScript III with primers targeting the alpha and beta constant regions, 500 ng of RNA was reverse transcribed. Separate alpha and beta chain libraries were generated by chain-specific third strand synthesis with multiplexing indices. In the protocol, all rearrangements within a chain were amplified with a single primer pair so that primer bias was avoided, and molecular barcodes were added to each cDNA molecule. The SP2 sequencing primer site and a random hexamer were carried on a 5' RACE adapter, to which purified cDNA was joined by T4 RNA Ligase 1. Second strand synthesis was primed from the SP2 site with Phusion polymerase, using slow temperature ramps to favor optimal annealing. Each molecule's 12-nucleotide barcode consisted of two random hexamer sequences, both added before amplification and joined together. A short first PCR added P5 and P7 adapter elements plus a second index, followed by an approximately 23-cycle amplification PCR with P5s and P7 primers. Libraries received about 30 PCR cycles in total, were quantified on a Qubit, sized on a Bioanalyzer, and diluted to 4 nM. Normalized libraries were sequenced on an Illumina MiSeq with 2 x 250 paired-end kits. MinElute columns were the means by which the reverse transcription reactions were cleaned up, and the reactions were eluted into around 9.9 ul Tris-Cl. Adapter ligations ran for roughly 21 hours at 16 degrees C and were afterwards cleaned with AMPure XP beads at a 1:1 ratio. The original methods were these. Demultiplexed FASTQ files were processed with a modified Decombinator by which V, J, insert and barcode information was output. Sequences that shared a barcode but differed from the dominant sequence were treated as errors and discarded, and barcodes were clustered at Levenshtein distance 3 and counted to estimate the original cDNA molecules. For downstream analyses, the R packages ineq, vegan, igraph and RCytoscape were used, along with IMGT nomenclature and CDR3 definitions. The authors computed V gene usage over distinct sequences and counted each TCR a single time to avoid skew from clonal expansion. Similarity networks connected unique CDR3 amino acid sequences within a donor whenever two sequences differed by a single Levenshtein edit. The authors compiled published HIV-specific CDR3s (over 90 alpha, roughly 760 beta) and CMV-specific CDR3s (13 alpha, roughly 250 beta) and searched for them in the repertoires. Lower sequence numbers were not the cause of the decreased diversity in patients, as random subsampling to size-matched repertoires showed. TCRdb reworked the public reads: Q25 trimming with fastp, MiXCR clone assembly, productive beta chains retained. Every distinct CDR3 protein forms one entry, paired with its most common genes and DNA. These V and J calls originate from TCRdb's pipeline instead of the authors' own analysis. The sample table shows roughly 4,200 distinct CDR3 sequences, and 13% are seen once. The ten largest clonotypes hold approximately 14% of the sample.

Sequences were derived from blood, sampled before antiretroviral therapy. The chain is assembled from TRBV12-3 or TRBV12-4 and TRBJ2-1, and possibly TRBD2, on 5 matching bases. The sequence was obtained from an adult with HIV infection. CDR3 loop: CASSLEVGGQFF. The bases are TGTGCCAGCAGTTTAGAGGTCGGAGGGCAGTTCTTC.